The sequence of this T cell receptor beta chain was determined in a study of tumor and adjacent non-tumor tissue in lung cancer. Study findings and constraints: Significantly higher TCR diversity was found in tumor than normal lung.

A modified ARM-PCR protocol with three rounds of nested PCR amplified TCRbeta. MiXCR, run by TCRdb on the multiplex PCR reads, gives a single entry per CDR3 protein. This table holds tens of thousands of distinct CDR3 sequences, about four fifths found once. RNA was extracted from bulk tissue without any cell sorting. More than 3 cm separated this lung sample from the edge of the tumor. The CDR3 loop spans 16 amino acids. The V and J ends lost 6 bases and 4 bases respectively, with 19 bases between them. From germline, CDR1 is MNHEY and CDR2 SVGEGT. Only a few counts were recorded for this clonotype. Its antigen is unidentified.

This clonotype was obtained from a man between 60 and 70 years old with non-small cell lung cancer. Sequenced sample: distant non-tumor lung tissue. The chain uses TRBV6-2 or TRBV6-3 and TRBJ1-5, with a possible D match to TRBD1 (6 bases). The CDR3 nucleotides read TGTGCCAGCAGGCAACAGGGACAAAGCAGGAATCAGCCCCAGCATTTT. Its protein product is CASRQQGQSRNQPQHF.